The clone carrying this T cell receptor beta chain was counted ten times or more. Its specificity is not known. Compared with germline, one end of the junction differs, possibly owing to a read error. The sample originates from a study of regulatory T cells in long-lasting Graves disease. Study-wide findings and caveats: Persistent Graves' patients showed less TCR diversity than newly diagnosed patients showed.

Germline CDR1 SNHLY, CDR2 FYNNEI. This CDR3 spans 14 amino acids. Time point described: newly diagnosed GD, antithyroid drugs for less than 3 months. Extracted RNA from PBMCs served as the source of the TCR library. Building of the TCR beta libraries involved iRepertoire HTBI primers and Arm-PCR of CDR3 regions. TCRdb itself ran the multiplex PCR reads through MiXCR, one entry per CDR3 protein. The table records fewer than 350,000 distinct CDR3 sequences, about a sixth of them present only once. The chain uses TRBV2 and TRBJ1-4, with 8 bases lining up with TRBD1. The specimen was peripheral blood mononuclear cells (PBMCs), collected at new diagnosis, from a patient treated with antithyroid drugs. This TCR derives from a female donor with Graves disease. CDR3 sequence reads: CASSEDRGGEKLFF. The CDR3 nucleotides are TGTGCCAGCAGCGAAGACAGGGGCGGCGAAAAACTGTTTTTT.